This T cell receptor beta chain was captured by sequencing in a study of T cells in Graves' hyperthyroidism and ophthalmopathy. The CDR3 totals 16 residues. Germline assignment: CDR1 MRHNA and CDR2 SNTAGT. Findings and caveats of the study: Most thyroid clonotypes that were expanded above 0.001 also turned up in blood.

On this clonotype: The antigen remains undetermined. The junction differs from germline at one of its ends, possibly a read error.

There were TCR beta CDR3 regions amplified from RNA transcripts. The HTBI primer set drove a first-round RT-PCR of the TCR CDR3. TCRdb processed the multiplex PCR reads anew with MiXCR; each CDR3 protein has one entry. Of over 400,000 distinct CDR3 sequences in the sample, approximately 22% were seen once. The clonotype was recovered from a woman in her seventies with Graves' ophthalmopathy. The sample consisted of blood. The chain couples TRBV6-4 to TRBJ1-1; the D is unclear. DNA for the CDR3: TGTGCCAGCAGTTACTCTTTTGAGACAAAGAACACTGAAGCTTTCTTT. The encoded protein is CASSYSFETKNTEAFF.